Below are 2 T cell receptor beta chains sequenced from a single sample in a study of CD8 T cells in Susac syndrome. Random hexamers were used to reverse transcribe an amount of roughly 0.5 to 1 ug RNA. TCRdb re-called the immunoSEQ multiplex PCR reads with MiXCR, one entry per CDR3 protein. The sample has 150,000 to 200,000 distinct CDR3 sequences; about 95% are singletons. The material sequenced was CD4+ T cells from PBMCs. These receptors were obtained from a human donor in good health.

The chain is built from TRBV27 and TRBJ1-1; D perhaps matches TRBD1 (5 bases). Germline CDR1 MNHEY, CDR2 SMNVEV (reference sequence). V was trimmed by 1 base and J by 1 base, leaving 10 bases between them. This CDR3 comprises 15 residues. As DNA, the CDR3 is TGTGCCAGCAGTTTATTGGGGGGTGGGAACACTGAAGCTTTCTTT. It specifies CASSLLGGGNTEAFF.

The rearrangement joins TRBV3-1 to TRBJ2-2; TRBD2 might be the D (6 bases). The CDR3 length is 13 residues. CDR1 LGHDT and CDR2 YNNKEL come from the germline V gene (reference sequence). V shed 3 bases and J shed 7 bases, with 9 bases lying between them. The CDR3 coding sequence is TGTGCCAGCAGCCACCGGAGGGACGGGGAGCTGTTTTTT. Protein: CASSHRRDGELFF.